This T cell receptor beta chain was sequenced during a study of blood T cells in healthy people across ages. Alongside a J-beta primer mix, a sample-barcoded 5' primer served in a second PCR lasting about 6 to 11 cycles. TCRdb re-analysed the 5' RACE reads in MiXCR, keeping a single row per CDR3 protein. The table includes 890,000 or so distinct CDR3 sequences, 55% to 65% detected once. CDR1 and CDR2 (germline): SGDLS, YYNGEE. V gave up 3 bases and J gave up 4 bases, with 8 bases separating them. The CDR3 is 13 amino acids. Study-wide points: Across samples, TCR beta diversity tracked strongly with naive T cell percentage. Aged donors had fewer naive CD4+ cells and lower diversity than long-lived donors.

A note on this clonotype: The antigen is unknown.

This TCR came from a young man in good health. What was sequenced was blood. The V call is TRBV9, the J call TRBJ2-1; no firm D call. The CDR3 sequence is CASSGGGYNEQFF. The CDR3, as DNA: TGTGCCAGCAGCGGGGGTGGATACAATGAGCAGTTCTTC.